This T cell receptor beta chain was profiled in a study of CXCR3-negative and CXCR3-positive naive CD8 T cells. To note about this clonotype: Antigen: not known.

Germline assignment: CDR1 SEHNR and CDR2 FQNEAQ (reference sequence). The CDR3 is 12 amino acids. Regarding the study as a whole: Sequencing showed both naive subsets with comparably high diversity, and memory CD8+ cells much lower. The study found more hydrophobic TRB CDR3s in CXCR3-positive naive cells than in CXCR3-negative naive cells.

Libraries were UMI-labeled 5' RACE TRB cDNA. TCRdb processed the 5' RACE reads again and assigns one entry to each CDR3 protein, with no DNA. This table lists 150,000 or so distinct CDR3 sequences. Naive CD8+ T cells displayed a CD45RO-CCR7+CD27+CD95- phenotype. The source of this sequence is a human donor in good health. Some clones in this sample may be carry-over from other donors' samples. The sequencing input was naive CXCR3+ CD8+ T cells from blood. The sample's subset: CD45RO-CCR7+CD27+CD95- naive CD8+ T cells expressing CXCR3 (TNR3+). This sequence joins TRBV7-9 and TRBJ2-7. Here the CDR3 reads CASSSDRSEQYF.